The clone carrying this T cell receptor beta chain was seen only a few times. Trimming shortened V by 0 bases and J by 0 bases, and 12 bases separated the two germline ends. The CDR3 runs to 17 residues. The germline V gene has CDR1 LGHDT and CDR2 YNNKEL (reference sequence). This entry is derived from a study of response to subunit inactivated influenza vaccine. TCRdb redid the calling of the RT-PCR reads with MiXCR, one entry per CDR3 protein. The table lists hundreds of thousands of distinct CDR3 sequences, about 8% of them singletons. Source: PBMCs from blood, taken roughly 24 months after vaccination. J is TRBJ1-3 and V is TRBV3-1; D call uncertain. This receptor was obtained from a man aged 50 to 69 who received an inactivated influenza vaccine. CDR3: CASSQDRQAISGNTIYF. CDR3 nucleotide sequence: TGTGCCAGCAGCCAAGATCGTCAGGCGATCTCTGGAAACACCATATATTTT.